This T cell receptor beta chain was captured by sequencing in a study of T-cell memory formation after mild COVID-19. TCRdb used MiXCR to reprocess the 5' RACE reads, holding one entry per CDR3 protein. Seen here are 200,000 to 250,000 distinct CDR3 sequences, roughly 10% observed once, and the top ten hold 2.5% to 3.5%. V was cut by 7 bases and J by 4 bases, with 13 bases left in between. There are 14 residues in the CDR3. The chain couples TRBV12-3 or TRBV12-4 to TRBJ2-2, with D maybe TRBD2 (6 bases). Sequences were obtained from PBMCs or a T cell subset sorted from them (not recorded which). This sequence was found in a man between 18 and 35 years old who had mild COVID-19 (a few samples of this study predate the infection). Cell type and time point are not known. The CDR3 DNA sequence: TGTGCCAGCACTGGGGCGCGGGGCACCGGGGAGCTGTTTTTT. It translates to CASTGARGTGELFF.